This entry describes one T cell receptor (beta chain). The method was immunoSEQ multiplex PCR; TCRdb's version includes in-frame clones alone and lacks a portion of them. This sample carries over 120,000 clones, more than 85% of them seen once, and the ten largest clones take 12%. The sample comes from a study of T cell responses to AZD1222 COVID-19 vaccine. The sequences come from peripheral blood, collected after recovery from COVID-19. This TCR came from an adult who had recovered from COVID-19.

In DNA, the CDR3 is TGTGCCAGCAGTTTCCGGGACGGCTATGGCTACACCTTC. Amino acids: CASSFRDGYGYTF. This rearrangement joins TRBV27 to TRBJ1-2; tentative D call: TRBD1 (5 bases). The CDR3 is 13 residues long. The V and J ends lost 3 bases and 4 bases respectively, with 9 bases between them. CDR1 and CDR2 from the germline V gene are MNHEY and SMNVEV (reference sequence).